This passage covers 4 T cell receptor beta chains from one sample sequenced in a study of blood T cell repertoires in COVID-19. Repertoires were generated with immunoSEQ multiplex PCR, while TCRdb's copy carries only in-frame clones and drops some. The sample records about 100,000 clones, approximately 80% being singletons. The sample consisted of peripheral blood. Receptor source: a man aged 65 to 79 with acute or convalescent COVID-19.

The chain carries TRBV4-3 and TRBJ2-7; TRBD2 might be the D (7 bases). Germline V gene lookup returns CDR1 LGHNA and CDR2 YSLEER. The ends were cut back, 4 bases at V and 7 bases at J, with 17 bases in the middle. This CDR3 spans 14 amino acids. CDR3 DNA sequence: TGCGCCAGCAGCCCGGGAACGGGGGGCTGGGAGCAGTACTTC. Its protein product is CASSPGTGGWEQYF.

The chain links TRBV2 to TRBJ1-2; perhaps TRBD1 as D (6 bases). The V end lost 1 base, the J end lost 3 bases, and 6 bases lay between the germline ends. The germline gives CDR1 SNHLY, CDR2 FYNNEI. This CDR3 is built from 13 residues. CDR3 sequence: CASSEGTDYGYTF. The CDR3 DNA sequence: TGTGCCAGCAGTGAAGGGACAGACTATGGCTACACCTTC.

V and J are TRBV6-2 or TRBV6-3 and TRBJ1-2; D gene unclear. The V and J ends lost 0 bases and 5 bases respectively, with 10 bases between them. This CDR3 is built from 14 residues. Per germline, CDR1 MNHEY and CDR2 SVGEGT. The CDR3 DNA reads as TGTGCCAGCAGTTACTCGACCCAGGCGTATGGCTACACCTTC. It yields the protein CASSYSTQAYGYTF.

In this sample, this clone turned up a few times. The rearrangement links TRBV7-8 to TRBJ2-7; the match to TRBD1 covers 7 bases. Germline CDR1 SGHVS, CDR2 FQNEAQ. The CDR3 length is 14 residues. With V trimmed by 0 bases and J by 3 bases, 2 bases remained unmatched. CDR3 coding DNA: TGTGCCAGCAGCTTAGCTCACAGGGGCTACGAGCAGTACTTC. It codes for CASSLAHRGYEQYF.